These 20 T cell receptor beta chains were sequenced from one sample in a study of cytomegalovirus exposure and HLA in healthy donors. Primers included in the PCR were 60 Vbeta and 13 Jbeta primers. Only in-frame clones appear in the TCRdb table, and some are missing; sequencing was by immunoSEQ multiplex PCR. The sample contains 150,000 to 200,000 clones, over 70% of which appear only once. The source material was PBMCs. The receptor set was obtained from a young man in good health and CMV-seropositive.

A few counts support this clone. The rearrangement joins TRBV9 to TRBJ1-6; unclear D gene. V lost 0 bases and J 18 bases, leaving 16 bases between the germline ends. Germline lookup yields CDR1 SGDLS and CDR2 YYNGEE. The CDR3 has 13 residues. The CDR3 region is CASSVGYRTLPHF. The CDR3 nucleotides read TGTGCCAGCAGCGTAGGATACAGAACTTTACCCCACTTT.

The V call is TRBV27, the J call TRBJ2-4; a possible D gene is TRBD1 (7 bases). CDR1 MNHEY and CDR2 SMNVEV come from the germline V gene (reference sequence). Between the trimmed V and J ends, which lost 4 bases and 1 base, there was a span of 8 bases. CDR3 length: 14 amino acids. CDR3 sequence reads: CASSSGGAKNIQYF. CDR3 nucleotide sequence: TGTGCCAGCAGTTCAGGGGGGGCCAAAAACATTCAGTACTTC.

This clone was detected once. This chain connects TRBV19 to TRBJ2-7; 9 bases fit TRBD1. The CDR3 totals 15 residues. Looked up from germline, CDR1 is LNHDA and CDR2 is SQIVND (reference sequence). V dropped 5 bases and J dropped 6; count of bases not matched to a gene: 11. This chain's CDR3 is CASSSSGTGLIEQYF. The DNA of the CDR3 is TGTGCCAGTAGTTCTTCCGGGACAGGGCTGATCGAGCAGTACTTC.

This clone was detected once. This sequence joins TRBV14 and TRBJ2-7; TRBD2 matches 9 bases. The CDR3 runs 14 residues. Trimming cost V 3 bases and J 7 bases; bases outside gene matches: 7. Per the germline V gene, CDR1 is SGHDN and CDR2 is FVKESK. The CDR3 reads CASSHLLAGGEQYF. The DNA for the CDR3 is TGTGCCAGCAGCCACTTACTAGCGGGTGGGGAGCAGTACTTC.

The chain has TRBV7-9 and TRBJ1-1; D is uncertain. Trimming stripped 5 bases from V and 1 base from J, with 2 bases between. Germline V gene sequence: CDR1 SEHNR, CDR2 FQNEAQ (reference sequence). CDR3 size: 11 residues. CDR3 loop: CASSQNTEAFF. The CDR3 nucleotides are TGTGCCAGCAGCCAGAACACTGAAGCTTTCTTT.

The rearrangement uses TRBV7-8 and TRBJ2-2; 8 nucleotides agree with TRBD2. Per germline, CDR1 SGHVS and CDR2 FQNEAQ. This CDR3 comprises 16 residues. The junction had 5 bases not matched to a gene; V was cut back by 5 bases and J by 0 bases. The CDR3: CASSRSGGTNTGELFF. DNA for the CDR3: TGTGCCAGCAGCCGAAGCGGGGGAACGAACACCGGGGAGCTGTTTTTT.

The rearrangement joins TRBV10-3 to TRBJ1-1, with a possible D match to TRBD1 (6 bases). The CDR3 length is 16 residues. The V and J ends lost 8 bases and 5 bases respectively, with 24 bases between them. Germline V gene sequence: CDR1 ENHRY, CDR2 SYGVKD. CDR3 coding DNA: TGTGCCATCCAAGGACATCAGGGGAACGGCCGTACTGAAGCTTTCTTT. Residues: CAIQGHQGNGRTEAFF.

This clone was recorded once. This CDR3 reads CASSQDLGTDTQYF. Here the CDR3 DNA reads TGCGCCAGCAGCCAAGATCTAGGCACAGATACGCAGTATTTT. The chain is built from TRBV4-3 and TRBJ2-3; no reliable D call. V was clipped by 0 bases and J by 1 base, with 5 bases between them. CDR1 and CDR2 from the germline V gene are LGHNA and YSLEER. This CDR3 spans 14 amino acids.

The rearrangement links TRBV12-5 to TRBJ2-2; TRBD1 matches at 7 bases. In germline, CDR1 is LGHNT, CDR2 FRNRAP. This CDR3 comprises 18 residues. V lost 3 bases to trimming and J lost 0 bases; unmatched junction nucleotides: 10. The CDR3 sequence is CASGFRLGQTPNTGELFF. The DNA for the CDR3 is TGTGCTAGTGGTTTTCGTCTGGGACAGACGCCGAACACCGGGGAGCTGTTTTTT.

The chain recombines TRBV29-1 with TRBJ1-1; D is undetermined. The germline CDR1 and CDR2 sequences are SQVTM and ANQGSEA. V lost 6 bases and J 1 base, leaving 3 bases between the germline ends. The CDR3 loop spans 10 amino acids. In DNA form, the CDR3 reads TGCAGCGTCGGGAACACTGAAGCTTTCTTT. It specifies CSVGNTEAFF.

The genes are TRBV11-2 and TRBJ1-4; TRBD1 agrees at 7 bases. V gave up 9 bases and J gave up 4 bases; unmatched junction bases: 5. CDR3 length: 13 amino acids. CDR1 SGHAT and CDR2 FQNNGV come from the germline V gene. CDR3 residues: CASNRGFNEKLFF. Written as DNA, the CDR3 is TGTGCCAGTAACAGGGGATTTAATGAAAAACTGTTTTTT.

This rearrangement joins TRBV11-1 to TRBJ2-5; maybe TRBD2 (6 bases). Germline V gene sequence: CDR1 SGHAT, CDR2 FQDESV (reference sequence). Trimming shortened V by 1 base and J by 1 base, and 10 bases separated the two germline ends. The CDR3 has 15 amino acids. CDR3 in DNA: TGTGCCAGCAGCTTAGAACCGGGAGTCCAAGAGACCCAGTACTTC. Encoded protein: CASSLEPGVQETQYF.

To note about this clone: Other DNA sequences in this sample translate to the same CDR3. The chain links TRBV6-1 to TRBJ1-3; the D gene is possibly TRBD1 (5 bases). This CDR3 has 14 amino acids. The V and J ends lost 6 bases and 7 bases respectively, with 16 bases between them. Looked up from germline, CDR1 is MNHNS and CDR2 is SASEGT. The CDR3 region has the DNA TGTGCCAGCAGGACACTGGGGCTAGGCAACACCATATATTTT. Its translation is CASRTLGLGNTIYF.

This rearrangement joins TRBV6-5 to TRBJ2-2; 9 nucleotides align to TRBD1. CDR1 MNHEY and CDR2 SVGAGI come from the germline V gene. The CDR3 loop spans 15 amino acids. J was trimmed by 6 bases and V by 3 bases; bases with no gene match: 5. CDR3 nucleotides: TGTGCCAGCAGTTATACAGGGGGCAAATCCGGGGAGCTGTTTTTT. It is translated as CASSYTGGKSGELFF.

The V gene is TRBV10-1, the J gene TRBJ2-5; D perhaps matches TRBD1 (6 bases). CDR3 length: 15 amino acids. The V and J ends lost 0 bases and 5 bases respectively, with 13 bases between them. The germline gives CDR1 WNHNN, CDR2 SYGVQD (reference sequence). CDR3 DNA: TGCGCCAGCAGTGAGTCGAACAGGGAATGGGAGACCCAGTACTTC. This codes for CASSESNREWETQYF.

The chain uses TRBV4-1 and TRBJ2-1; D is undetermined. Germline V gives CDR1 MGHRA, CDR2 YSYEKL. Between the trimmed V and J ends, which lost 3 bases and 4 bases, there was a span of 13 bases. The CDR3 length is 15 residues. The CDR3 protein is CASSHSAEIYNEQFF. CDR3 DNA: TGCGCCAGCAGCCATTCTGCCGAGATATACAATGAGCAGTTCTTC.

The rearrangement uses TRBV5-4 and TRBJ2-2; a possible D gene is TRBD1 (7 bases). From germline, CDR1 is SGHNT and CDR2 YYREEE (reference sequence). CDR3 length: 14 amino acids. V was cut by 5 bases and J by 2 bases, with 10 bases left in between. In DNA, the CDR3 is TGTGCCAGCAGGGAGGGGGCAAACACCGGGGAGCTGTTTTTT. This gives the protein CASREGANTGELFF.

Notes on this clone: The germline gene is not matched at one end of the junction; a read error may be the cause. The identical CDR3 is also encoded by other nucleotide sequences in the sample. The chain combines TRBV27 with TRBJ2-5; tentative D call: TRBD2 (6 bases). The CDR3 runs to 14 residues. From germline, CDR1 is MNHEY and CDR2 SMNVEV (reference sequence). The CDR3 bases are TGCGCCAGCAGCCTCCGAGATGCGGGGGAGACCCAGTACTTC. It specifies CASSLRDAGETQYF.

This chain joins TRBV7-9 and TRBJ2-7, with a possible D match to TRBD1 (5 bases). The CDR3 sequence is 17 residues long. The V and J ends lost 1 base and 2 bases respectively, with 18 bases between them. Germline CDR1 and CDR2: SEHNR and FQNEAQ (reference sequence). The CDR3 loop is CASSLVSHQGTTYEQYF. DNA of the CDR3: TGTGCCAGCAGCTTAGTTTCACACCAGGGCACGACCTACGAGCAGTACTTC.

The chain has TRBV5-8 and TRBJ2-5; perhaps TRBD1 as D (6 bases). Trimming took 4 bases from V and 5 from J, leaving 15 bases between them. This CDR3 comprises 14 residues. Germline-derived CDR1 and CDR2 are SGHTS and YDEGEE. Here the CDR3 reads CASSPRTVLETQYF. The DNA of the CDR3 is TGTGCCAGCAGCCCCAGGACAGTTTTGGAGACCCAGTACTTC. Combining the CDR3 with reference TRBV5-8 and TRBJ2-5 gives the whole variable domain EAGVTQSPTHLIKTRGQQATLRCSPISGHTSVYWYQQALGLGLQFLLWYDEGEERNRGNFPPRFSGRQFPNYSSELNVNALELEDSALYLCASSPRTVLETQYFGPGTRLLVL.